The entry that follows covers one T cell receptor (beta chain) sequence. The antigen is unknown. These data originate in a study of identical twins. Study-level points and caveats: Within beta out-of-frame sequences, the excess sharing observed between twins was weaker. Twin-shared out-of-frame alpha sequences were enriched for low generation probability. It was possible that invariant MAIT and iNKT cells partly confounded the zero-insertion analyses.

TCRdb redid the calling of the 5' RACE reads with MiXCR, one entry per CDR3 protein. This table has approximately 530,000 distinct CDR3 sequences, about a fifth appearing once. The donor group consisted entirely of healthy Caucasians. Germline assignment: CDR1 LGHDT and CDR2 YNNKEL (reference sequence). V shed 5 bases and J 4 bases; nucleotides not matched to a gene: 14. The CDR3 covers 17 residues. The sample also formed part of further work on yellow fever vaccine responses in identical twins.

This sequence was found in a woman under 30 in good health. V is TRBV3-1 and J is TRBJ2-1, with TRBD1 identical over 7 bases. Specimen: CD4+ T cells sorted from blood. This CDR3 reads CASSYSYAGTVYNEQFF. In DNA form, the CDR3 reads TGTGCCAGCAGCTATAGCTACGCCGGGACAGTTTACAATGAGCAGTTCTTC.